A single sample gave rise to the 26 T cell receptor beta chains below, sequenced in a study of identifying expanded T cells in peripheral blood. Profiled with immunoSEQ multiplex PCR; TCRdb holds only in-frame clones, not every one. This sample yields approximately 100,000 clones, of which about 87% are seen a single time; about 7.7% belongs to the top ten. Input material: blood. Receptors were obtained from a person between 18 and 75 years old in good health.

The chain links TRBV7-6 to TRBJ2-3; D is perhaps TRBD2 (5 bases). CDR3 length: 14 residues. Trimming took off 1 base at V and 4 bases at J, with 9 bases between the two ends. Per germline, CDR1 SGHVS and CDR2 FNYEAQ. The CDR3 DNA follows: TGTGCCAGCAGCTTAGTTCTGGGAGCAGATACGCAGTATTTT. Amino acids: CASSLVLGADTQYF.

The V gene is TRBV29-1, the J gene TRBJ1-2; TRBD1 aligns across 8 bases. Germline CDR1 and CDR2: SQVTM and ANQGSEA. V gave up 3 bases and J gave up 6 bases; unmatched junction bases: 6. CDR3 length equals 13 residues. In nucleotides, the CDR3 is TGCAGCGTTGAGGACAGGGTTGGCAATGGCTACACCTTC. This encodes CSVEDRVGNGYTF.

CDR3 region: CASSESVGLAVPGELFF. The CDR3 DNA is TGCGCCAGCAGTGAGTCGGTTGGGCTAGCGGTACCCGGGGAGCTGTTTTTT. The rearrangement joins TRBV10-1 to TRBJ2-2; 7 bases align to TRBD2. The CDR3 consists of 17 residues. The germline gives CDR1 WNHNN, CDR2 SYGVQD (reference sequence). The V gene end was trimmed by 0 bases and the J gene end by 6 bases; junction bases not matched to a gene: 10.

V and J are TRBV13 and TRBJ2-7, with 11 positions matching TRBD2. The CDR3 is 18 residues long. Trimming cost V 5 bases and J 1 base; bases outside gene matches: 13. CDR1 is PRHDT, CDR2 FYEKMQ, per germline (reference sequence). The chain's CDR3 is CASSPTTLLAGGSYEQYF. In DNA form, the CDR3 reads TGTGCCAGCAGCCCCACCACACTTCTAGCGGGGGGATCCTACGAGCAGTACTTC.

The rearrangement uses TRBV28 and TRBJ1-2, with D unresolved. Trimming took 5 bases from V and 5 from J, leaving 9 bases between them. There are 12 residues in the CDR3. Looked up from germline, CDR1 is MDHEN and CDR2 is SYDVKM. The CDR3 reads CASSRVGYGYTF. DNA of the CDR3: TGTGCCAGCAGTAGGGTAGGGTATGGCTACACCTTC.

The chain recombines TRBV15 with TRBJ2-7; 11 nucleotides line up with TRBD1. The CDR3 length is 16 residues. Unmatched junction bases numbered 8, after V lost 1 base and J lost 6 bases. Germline V lookup: CDR1 LNHNV, CDR2 YYDKDF (reference sequence). The CDR3 nucleotides are TGTGCCACCAGCAGAGCTGGACAGGGGGCGCAGGGCGAGCAGTACTTC. Translated: CATSRAGQGAQGEQYF.

CDR3 coding DNA: TGTGCCAGCAGCTTATTTCTCCCAGGGGGAAGCAATCAGCCCCAGCATTTT. Its protein product is CASSLFLPGGSNQPQHF. V usage is TRBV7-2 and J usage is TRBJ1-5, with TRBD1 identical over 7 bases. Unmatched junction bases numbered 8, after V lost 2 bases and J lost 1 base. The germline CDR1 and CDR2 sequences are SGHTA and FQGNSA. The CDR3 has 17 amino acids.

V gene TRBV19 combines with J gene TRBJ2-2, with 8 bases fitting TRBD1. CDR3 length: 14 amino acids. Germline lookup yields CDR1 LNHDA and CDR2 SQIVND (reference sequence). With V trimmed by 4 bases and J by 4 bases, 2 bases remained unmatched. The CDR3 sequence: CASSTTGGTGELFF. As DNA, the CDR3 is TGTGCCAGTAGTACCACAGGGGGCACCGGGGAGCTGTTTTTT.

The table lists this clone with a few counts. The chain links TRBV18 to TRBJ1-5, with D possibly matching TRBD1 (5 bases). The V end lost 3 bases, the J end lost 0 bases, and 21 bases lay between the germline ends. The CDR3 consists of 19 residues. From germline, CDR1 is KGHSH and CDR2 LQKENI. The chain's CDR3 is CASSPPRQGNTYSNQPQHF. DNA for the CDR3: TGTGCCAGCTCACCTCCCAGGCAGGGAAATACCTATAGCAATCAGCCCCAGCATTTT.

The genes are TRBV5-4 and TRBJ2-1, with 9 bases fitting TRBD1. Trimming removed 4 bases from V and 5 bases from J; junction bases left unmatched: 10. The CDR3 loop spans 16 amino acids. Germline-derived CDR1 and CDR2 are SGHNT and YYREEE (reference sequence). CDR3 residues: CASSHRGQGIHNEQFF. Here the CDR3 DNA reads TGTGCCAGCAGCCACCGGGGACAGGGTATCCACAATGAGCAGTTCTTC.

V usage is TRBV19 and J usage is TRBJ1-2; TRBD1 might be the D (5 bases). Germline CDR1 LNHDA, CDR2 SQIVND (reference sequence). The V end lost 7 bases, the J end lost 8 bases, and 20 bases lay between the germline ends. CDR3 length equals 14 residues. CDR3: CASMYVGEPRGYTF. The CDR3 nucleotides read TGTGCCAGTATGTATGTAGGGGAGCCCCGCGGCTACACCTTC.

The chain carries TRBV9 and TRBJ1-2, with 8 bases fitting TRBD1. Unmatched junction bases numbered 7, after V lost 4 bases and J lost 8 bases. This CDR3 has 13 residues. In germline, CDR1 is SGDLS, CDR2 YYNGEE. CDR3 amino acids: CASSLTGGDGYTF. DNA for the CDR3: TGTGCCAGCAGCCTAACAGGGGGGGACGGCTACACCTTC.

The chain combines TRBV4-2 with TRBJ1-3, with D possibly TRBD1 on 6 matching bases. This CDR3 contains 16 residues. The V end was cut by 1 base, the J end by 6 bases, with 16 bases between. Germline CDR1 is LGHNA and CDR2 is YNFKEQ. CDR3 loop: CASSQGTLQGLNTIYF. In DNA form, the CDR3 reads TGTGCCAGCAGCCAAGGGACGCTTCAGGGGTTAAACACCATATATTTT.

The chain recombines TRBV28 with TRBJ2-7; no reliable D call. Germline V CDR1 and CDR2: MDHEN, SYDVKM. V lost 9 bases and J lost 2, with 8 bases in between. The CDR3 is 11 amino acids. The CDR3 here is CASRVAYEQYF. For the CDR3, the DNA is TGTGCCAGTAGGGTAGCCTACGAGCAGTACTTC. Variable domain in full (rest from reference TRBV28 and TRBJ2-7): DVKVTQSSRYLVKRTGEKVFLECVQDMDHENMFWYRQDPGLGLRLIYFSYDVKMKEKGDIPEGYSVSREKKERFSLILESASTNQTSMYLCASRVAYEQYFGPGTRLTVT.

The V gene is TRBV20-1, the J gene TRBJ2-3, with D unresolved. The CDR3 covers 11 residues. Trimming left V 6 bases short and J 6 bases short, with 10 bases between. The V gene's germline CDR1 is DFQATT and CDR2 SNEGSKA (reference sequence). As DNA, the CDR3 is TGCAGTGCCAGCCGTGATGATACGCAGTATTTT. This codes for CSASRDDTQYF.

The chain links TRBV10-3 to TRBJ1-2; TRBD1 matches at 7 bases. V shed 0 bases and J 4 bases; nucleotides not matched to a gene: 5. The CDR3 covers 15 residues. Germline CDR1 and CDR2: ENHRY and SYGVKD. CDR3 sequence reads: CAISESSGDSYGYTF. CDR3 in DNA: TGTGCCATCAGTGAGTCGAGTGGGGACAGCTATGGCTACACCTTC.

The chain has TRBV7-8 and TRBJ2-1; perhaps D is TRBD1 or TRBD2 (6 bases each). V was clipped by 2 bases and J by 0 bases, with 20 bases between them. This CDR3 comprises 19 residues. Germline CDR1 is SGHVS and CDR2 is FQNEAQ. The CDR3 protein is CASSLPQGGITSSYNEQFF. DNA of the CDR3: TGTGCCAGCAGCTTACCACAGGGCGGGATAACCAGCTCCTACAATGAGCAGTTCTTC.

The chain combines TRBV5-1 with TRBJ2-7; 7 nucleotides match TRBD1. The V gene's germline CDR1 is SGHRS and CDR2 YFSETQ. This CDR3 comprises 13 residues. The trim removed 0 bases at V and 7 bases at J, leaving 4 bases unmatched. The CDR3 DNA sequence: TGCGCCAGCAGCTTGGGACAGGGTGGGGAGCAGTACTTC. This sequence encodes CASSLGQGGEQYF.

This sequence joins TRBV19 and TRBJ2-7, with D maybe TRBD2 (6 bases). V lost 1 base and J 2 bases, leaving 12 bases between the germline ends. Per germline, CDR1 LNHDA and CDR2 SQIVND (reference sequence). The length of the CDR3 is 15 residues. The chain's CDR3 is CASSIGGVSTYEQYF. DNA of the CDR3: TGTGCCAGTAGTATAGGGGGGGTCTCAACCTACGAGCAGTACTTC.

This chain joins TRBV5-1 and TRBJ2-2, with TRBD2 identical over 7 bases. The CDR3 spans 17 residues. The V gene end was trimmed by 0 bases and the J gene end by 5 bases; junction bases not matched to a gene: 10. Germline V CDR1 and CDR2: SGHRS, YFSETQ. DNA of the CDR3: TGCGCCAGCAGCTTGGCCCCGGGCGGGAGTCAAACCGGGGAGCTGTTTTTT. Translated, it gives CASSLAPGGSQTGELFF.

This sequence joins TRBV19 and TRBJ2-1, with D perhaps matching TRBD1 or TRBD2 (5 bases each). The CDR3 extends over 14 amino acids. The V gene lost 6 bases and the J gene lost 5 bases, with 14 bases spanning the gap. The germline V gene encodes CDR1 LNHDA and CDR2 SQIVND (reference sequence). The DNA of the CDR3 is TGTGCCAGTAGCCAGTCCGGGACGGACAATGAGCAGTTCTTC. As protein: CASSQSGTDNEQFF.

The chain recombines TRBV9 with TRBJ1-2; D remains unclear. Germline CDR1 SGDLS, CDR2 YYNGEE. The CDR3 is 15 residues long. V lost 2 bases and J lost 3, with 14 bases in between. The CDR3 reads CASSVDPGPDYGYTF. CDR3 sequence (DNA): TGTGCCAGCAGCGTCGATCCCGGGCCAGACTATGGCTACACCTTC.

In this sample, this clone turned up a few times. The chain has TRBV28 and TRBJ2-5; 10 bases fit TRBD1. Germline assignment: CDR1 MDHEN and CDR2 SYDVKM. Trimming took 6 bases from V and 5 from J; bases not matched to a gene: 9. The CDR3 is made up of 15 amino acids. CDR3 region: CASSPGTGVGETQYF. CDR3 DNA: TGTGCCAGCAGCCCCGGGACAGGGGTGGGCGAGACCCAGTACTTC.

The chain is built from TRBV18 and TRBJ2-3, with D possibly being TRBD2 (6 bases). Deletions cut 7 bases from V and 2 bases from J, with 13 bases between. CDR3 length: 14 amino acids. The germline V gene has CDR1 KGHSH and CDR2 LQKENI. As DNA, the CDR3 is TGTGCCAGCTTACCGGGACTTACCACAGATACGCAGTATTTT. Protein product: CASLPGLTTDTQYF.

In DNA form, the CDR3 reads TGTGCCAGCAGTGTAGGGATTGGAAATGAGCAGTTCTTC. This translates into CASSVGIGNEQFF. The rearrangement uses TRBV6-1 and TRBJ2-1; D uncertain. The CDR3 contains 13 residues. With 4 bases removed from V and 7 bases from J, the gap between germline ends came to 11 bases. Germline-derived CDR1 and CDR2 are MNHNS and SASEGT.

V gene TRBV6-5 combines with J gene TRBJ2-7; 7 bases align to TRBD2. Trimming at V came to 0 bases and at J to 5 bases, leaving 4 bases not matched to a gene. Germline loops: CDR1 MNHEY, CDR2 SVGAGI. This CDR3 is built from 14 residues. This CDR3 is CASSYSKRGNEQYF. CDR3 bases: TGTGCCAGCAGTTACTCCAAGCGGGGTAACGAGCAGTACTTC.